One and the same sample provided the 30 T cell receptor beta chains below, sequenced in a study of shared clonotypes between healthy human individuals. Sequencing was performed with immunoSEQ multiplex PCR; in TCRdb, only in-frame clones are kept and a portion is missing. Among roughly 2.2 million clones listed, just over 90% were seen once. Sequencing was performed on naive CD4+ T cells from PBMCs. Noted subset: CD45RA+ positively selected. The receptors derive from a man between 18 and 29 years old in good health. Some clones in this sample may be carry-over from other donors' samples.

V and J are TRBV10-3 and TRBJ2-7, with 12 bases lining up with TRBD2. From germline, CDR1 is ENHRY and CDR2 SYGVKD. The CDR3 has 14 amino acids. The V and J ends lost 10 bases and 3 bases, in that order; junction bases with no gene match: 7. CDR3 protein: CATNPTSGSYEQYF. The CDR3 region has the DNA TGTGCCACCAACCCGACTAGCGGGAGCTACGAGCAGTACTTC.

The chain is built from TRBV7-8 and TRBJ1-2; the D gene is possibly TRBD1 (5 bases). Germline CDR1 SGHVS, CDR2 FQNEAQ. CDR3 length: 13 residues. The V end was cut by 3 bases, the J end by 4 bases, with 9 bases between. In nucleotides, the CDR3 is TGTGCCAGCAGCTTTAACGGGGGCTATGGCTACACCTTC. This sequence encodes CASSFNGGYGYTF.

This chain uses TRBV28 with TRBJ2-7; perhaps D is TRBD1 or TRBD2 (6 bases each). CDR1 is MDHEN, CDR2 SYDVKM, per germline. The CDR3 is 15 amino acids. V was trimmed by 7 bases and J by 2 bases, leaving 18 bases between them. The CDR3 sequence: CASTFGGSRPYEQYF. The CDR3 DNA follows: TGTGCCAGCACCTTCGGGGGCTCGAGGCCCTACGAGCAGTACTTC.

V is TRBV5-1 and J is TRBJ2-7; the D gene is possibly TRBD1 (6 bases). Trimming stripped 5 bases from V and 2 bases from J, with 17 bases between. CDR1 is SGHRS and CDR2 is YFSETQ in the germline V gene. The CDR3 consists of 15 residues. CDR3 coding DNA: TGCGCCAGCAGTCTAACTATGGACAGAACCTACGAGCAGTACTTC. It translates to CASSLTMDRTYEQYF.

The J gene is TRBJ2-7, the V gene TRBV2; no clear D gene. CDR3 length: 11 amino acids. The V end was cut by 7 bases, the J end by 4 bases, with 8 bases between. CDR1 and CDR2 (germline): SNHLY, FYNNEI. The CDR3 protein is CASILRYEQYF. CDR3 DNA sequence: TGTGCCAGCATTTTGAGGTACGAGCAGTACTTC.

The genes are TRBV7-2 and TRBJ1-5; TRBD1 matches at 7 bases. CDR3 length equals 15 residues. The V gene end was trimmed by 5 bases and the J gene end by 2 bases; junction bases not matched to a gene: 6. Germline V CDR1 and CDR2: SGHTA, FQGNSA. The CDR3 here is CASSLQGPGNQPQHF. CDR3 bases: TGTGCCAGCAGCCTACAGGGGCCCGGCAATCAGCCCCAGCATTTT.

In the case of this clone: Other DNA sequences in the sample encode the same CDR3. The chain links TRBV30 to TRBJ1-2, with TRBD1 as a possible D gene (5 bases). V shed 1 base and J shed 2 bases, with 8 bases lying between them. The CDR3 runs to 13 residues. Germline V gene sequence: CDR1 GTSNPN, CDR2 SVGIG (reference sequence). The CDR3 sequence is CAWSGDGNYGYTF. CDR3 DNA: TGTGCCTGGAGTGGGGACGGAAACTATGGCTACACCTTC.

The chain carries TRBV9 and TRBJ1-1; D gene ambiguous. The CDR3 is 13 residues long. Trimming stripped 0 bases from V and 6 bases from J, with 9 bases between. Germline V gives CDR1 SGDLS, CDR2 YYNGEE. CDR3 DNA sequence: TGTGCCAGCAGCGTAGTAATGGCAGCTGAAGCTTTCTTT. This encodes CASSVVMAAEAFF.

On this clone itself: The sample has other DNA sequences that encode this CDR3 too. J is TRBJ2-1 and V is TRBV5-4, with D perhaps assigned TRBD1 or TRBD2 (5 bases each). Germline V gene data show CDR1 as SGHNT and CDR2 as YYREEE (reference sequence). V lost 2 bases, J lost 3 bases, and 12 bases lay in between. CDR3 length: 15 amino acids. The chain's CDR3 is CASSFTGTSYNEQFF. CDR3 in DNA: TGTGCCAGCAGCTTCACCGGGACCAGCTACAATGAGCAGTTCTTC.

This sequence joins TRBV25-1 and TRBJ2-7, with 7 bases identical to TRBD2. The CDR3 is 13 residues long. V lost 6 bases to trimming and J lost 3 bases; unmatched junction nucleotides: 5. CDR1 and CDR2 from the germline V gene are MGHDK and SYGVNS. CDR3 loop: CASRGREGYEQYF. CDR3 DNA: TGTGCCAGCAGAGGGAGGGAGGGCTACGAGCAGTACTTC.

Concerning this clone itself: Other DNA sequences within the sample encode an identical CDR3. The chain couples TRBV7-2 to TRBJ2-7, with 9 bases identical to TRBD1. J was trimmed by 3 bases and V by 4 bases; bases with no gene match: 4. The CDR3 is 14 amino acids. Germline V lookup: CDR1 SGHTA, CDR2 FQGNSA. The CDR3 loop reads CASSSPGQGYEQYF. CDR3 DNA sequence: TGTGCCAGCAGCTCGCCGGGACAGGGCTACGAGCAGTACTTC.

The gene calls are TRBV7-9 and TRBJ2-1; 7 nucleotides align to TRBD1. V gave up 5 bases and J gave up 5 bases; unmatched junction bases: 9. In germline, CDR1 is SEHNR, CDR2 FQNEAQ (reference sequence). The CDR3 extends over 15 amino acids. The CDR3 sequence: CASSLGQVRDNEQFF. CDR3 bases: TGTGCCAGCAGCCTTGGACAGGTGAGGGACAATGAGCAGTTCTTC.

As DNA, the CDR3 is TGCGCCAGCAGCTTGGAGGGACAGGGGGCGCGAGAAGGCTACACCTTC. Translating it yields CASSLEGQGAREGYTF. This chain connects TRBV5-1 to TRBJ1-2; TRBD1 matches 12 bases. Germline trimming cut 0 bases from V and 8 bases from J; bases unmatched to any gene: 8. Germline CDR1 and CDR2: SGHRS and YFSETQ. The CDR3 totals 16 residues.

The chain recombines TRBV10-3 with TRBJ2-7; 11 positions match TRBD2. CDR1 and CDR2 (germline): ENHRY, SYGVKD. V shed 10 bases and J 4 bases; nucleotides not matched to a gene: 6. This CDR3 is 13 amino acids long. CDR3 nucleotide sequence: TGTGCCACTCGCGGGACTAGCGGTTACGAGCAGTACTTC. It encodes CATRGTSGYEQYF.

This rearrangement joins TRBV29-1 to TRBJ2-7; a possible D gene is TRBD2 (6 bases). Trimming took off 4 bases at V and 7 bases at J, with 17 bases between the two ends. The germline V gene encodes CDR1 SQVTM and CDR2 ANQGSEA. The length of the CDR3 is 13 residues. CDR3 DNA sequence: TGCAGCGTTGCTAGCGTCCACTCAAGGGAGCAGTACTTC. Translated: CSVASVHSREQYF.

The rearrangement links TRBV6-5 to TRBJ2-7; 7 bases agree with TRBD1. The CDR3 sequence is 15 residues long. In germline, CDR1 is MNHEY, CDR2 SVGAGI. V shed 0 bases and J 2 bases; nucleotides not matched to a gene: 4. CDR3 sequence (DNA): TGTGCCAGCAGTTACTCCAAGACAGGGACCTACGAGCAGTACTTC. Residues: CASSYSKTGTYEQYF.

The CDR3 coding sequence is TGCGCCAGCAGCCACCGGACGGGGAACACTGAAGCTTTCTTT. Translating it yields CASSHRTGNTEAFF. The gene calls are TRBV4-1 and TRBJ1-1; D gene uncertain. Germline CDR1 MGHRA, CDR2 YSYEKL. Trimming removed 3 bases at V and 1 base at J, with 9 bases between. There are 14 residues in the CDR3.

The V gene is TRBV15, the J gene TRBJ2-2; the D gene could be TRBD1 or TRBD2 (5 bases each). Trimming pared 0 bases from V and 7 bases from J, leaving 12 bases between. Germline V gene sequence: CDR1 LNHNV, CDR2 YYDKDF (reference sequence). This CDR3 contains 15 residues. The CDR3 DNA reads as TGTGCCACCAGCAGAGATGCCAGGGAGATCGGGGAGCTGTTTTTT. This gives the protein CATSRDAREIGELFF.

In its sample, this clone was seen once. The chain recombines TRBV5-1 with TRBJ2-1; the D gene is possibly TRBD1 (6 bases). The CDR3 loop spans 15 amino acids. Germline values: CDR1 SGHRS, CDR2 YFSETQ. V was clipped by 0 bases and J by 7 bases, with 14 bases between them. This CDR3 reads CASSLGQGPLNEQFF. CDR3 sequence (DNA): TGCGCCAGCAGCTTGGGTCAGGGGCCTCTTAATGAGCAGTTCTTC.

Regarding this clone: The identical CDR3 is also encoded by other nucleotide sequences in the sample. The V and J genes are TRBV28 and TRBJ2-7, with D maybe TRBD2 (6 bases). V lost 6 bases, J lost 4 bases, and 13 bases lay in between. The germline V gene encodes CDR1 MDHEN and CDR2 SYDVKM. The CDR3 is made up of 13 amino acids. CDR3 nucleotides: TGTGCCAGCAGCCTCCCCCGGGGGTACGAGCAGTACTTC. It encodes CASSLPRGYEQYF.

V is TRBV7-6 and J is TRBJ1-6, with D unclear. Trimming stripped 2 bases from V and 7 bases from J, with 15 bases between. CDR1 and CDR2 (germline): SGHVS, FNYEAQ. The CDR3 has 16 residues. For the CDR3, the DNA is TGTGCCAGCAGCTTATTCGAGATTACTGGGAATTCACCCCTCCACTTT. This encodes CASSLFEITGNSPLHF.

J is TRBJ2-1 and V is TRBV28; D may be TRBD2 (6 bases). The CDR3 consists of 15 residues. The ends were cut back, 5 bases at V and 6 bases at J, with 17 bases in the middle. Germline V gene lookup returns CDR1 MDHEN and CDR2 SYDVKM. Written as DNA, the CDR3 is TGTGCCAGCAGTCCCCCGCTCGGGGGAGGCAATGAGCAGTTCTTC. Translation: CASSPPLGGGNEQFF.

V and J are TRBV7-3 and TRBJ2-3; the match to TRBD1 covers 7 bases. J gave up 2 bases and V 5 bases, and 4 bases lay outside the gene matches. CDR1 SGHTA and CDR2 FQGTGA come from the germline V gene. The CDR3 has 14 residues. This CDR3 is CASSRTGPTDTQYF. As DNA, the CDR3 is TGTGCCAGCAGCCGGACAGGCCCCACAGATACGCAGTATTTT.

This chain links TRBV5-1 with TRBJ2-3; a possible D gene is TRBD2 (5 bases). CDR3 length: 18 residues. Trimming took 8 bases from V and 2 from J, leaving 27 bases between them. The germline V gene encodes CDR1 SGHRS and CDR2 YFSETQ. Here the CDR3 DNA reads TGCGCCAGTCGCCTTATCGCAGTAGTGGCCGGGAACACAGATACGCAGTATTTT. It specifies CASRLIAVVAGNTDTQYF.

This sequence joins TRBV5-1 and TRBJ1-2; TRBD1 might be the D (5 bases). The germline V gene has CDR1 SGHRS and CDR2 YFSETQ. V was cut by 1 base and J by 0 bases, with 16 bases left in between. The CDR3 loop spans 17 amino acids. The DNA for the CDR3 is TGCGCCAGCAGCTTGAGTTCGGGGCCTCTATCTAACTATGGCTACACCTTC. Amino acid sequence: CASSLSSGPLSNYGYTF.

The V and J genes are TRBV6-1 and TRBJ2-7; TRBD2 agrees at 7 bases. This CDR3 region has 14 residues. The germline gives CDR1 MNHNS, CDR2 SASEGT. V trimming: 7 bases; J trimming: 1 base; junction bases outside the gene matches: 7. CDR3 sequence (DNA): TGTGCCAGCATTTCGGGAGGCAGGTCCTACGAGCAGTACTTC. It codes for CASISGGRSYEQYF.

The CDR3 loop reads CASVAGAYNEQFF. The CDR3 region has the DNA TGTGCCAGTGTAGCGGGAGCCTACAATGAGCAGTTCTTC. The chain employs TRBV6-6 and TRBJ2-1, with 9 bases matching TRBD2. V dropped 9 bases and J dropped 2; count of bases not matched to a gene: 2. This CDR3 contains 13 residues. Germline CDR1 is MNHNY and CDR2 is SVGAGI (reference sequence).

In DNA form, the CDR3 reads TGTGTCAGAAGCTTAGATCAGGGGGTTTGTCAGCCCCAGCATTTT. Translated: CVRSLDQGVCQPQHF. The chain joins TRBV7-5 to TRBJ1-5; the table's D gene call, TRBD1, was not cross checked with the DNA. TRBV7-5 is noted as a pseudogene. This CDR3 comprises 15 residues.

The chain combines TRBV11-2 with TRBJ2-7; 13 positions agree with TRBD2. This CDR3 has 17 amino acids. The germline gives CDR1 SGHAT, CDR2 FQNNGV. Germline trimming cut 5 bases from V and 5 bases from J; bases unmatched to any gene: 12. DNA for the CDR3: TGTGCCAGCAGCCCTACTCAGACTAGCGGGAGGTTTCACGAGCAGTACTTC. Protein: CASSPTQTSGRFHEQYF.

The chain recombines TRBV6-1 with TRBJ2-5, with D perhaps TRBD2 (5 bases). The CDR3 extends over 14 amino acids. The V gene's germline CDR1 is MNHNS and CDR2 SASEGT. V was clipped by 5 bases and J by 3 bases, with 13 bases between them. This chain's CDR3 is CASSLLGGEETQYF. CDR3 DNA sequence: TGTGCCAGCAGTCTACTAGGAGGCGAAGAGACCCAGTACTTC.